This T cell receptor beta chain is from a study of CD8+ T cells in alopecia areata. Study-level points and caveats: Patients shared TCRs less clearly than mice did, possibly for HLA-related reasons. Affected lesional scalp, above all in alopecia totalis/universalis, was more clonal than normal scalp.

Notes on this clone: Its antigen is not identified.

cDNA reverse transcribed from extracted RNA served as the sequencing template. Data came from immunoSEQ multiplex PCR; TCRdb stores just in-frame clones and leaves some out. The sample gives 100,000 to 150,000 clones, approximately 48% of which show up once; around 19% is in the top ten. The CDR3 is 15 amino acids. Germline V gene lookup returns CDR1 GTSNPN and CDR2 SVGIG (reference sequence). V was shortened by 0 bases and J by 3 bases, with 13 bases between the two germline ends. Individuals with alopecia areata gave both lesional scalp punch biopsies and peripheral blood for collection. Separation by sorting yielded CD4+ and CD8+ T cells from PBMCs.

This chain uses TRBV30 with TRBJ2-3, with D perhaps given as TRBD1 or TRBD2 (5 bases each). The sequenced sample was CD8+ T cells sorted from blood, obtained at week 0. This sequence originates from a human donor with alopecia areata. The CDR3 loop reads CAWSVVGVRTDTQYF. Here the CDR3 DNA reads TGTGCCTGGAGTGTGGTGGGGGTGAGGACAGATACGCAGTATTTT. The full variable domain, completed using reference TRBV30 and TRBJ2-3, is SQTIHQWPATLVQPVGSPLSLECTVEGTSNPNLYWYRQAAGRGLQLLFYSVGIGQISSEVPQNLSASRPQDRQFILSSKKLLLSDSGFYLCAWSVVGVRTDTQYFGPGTRLTVL.